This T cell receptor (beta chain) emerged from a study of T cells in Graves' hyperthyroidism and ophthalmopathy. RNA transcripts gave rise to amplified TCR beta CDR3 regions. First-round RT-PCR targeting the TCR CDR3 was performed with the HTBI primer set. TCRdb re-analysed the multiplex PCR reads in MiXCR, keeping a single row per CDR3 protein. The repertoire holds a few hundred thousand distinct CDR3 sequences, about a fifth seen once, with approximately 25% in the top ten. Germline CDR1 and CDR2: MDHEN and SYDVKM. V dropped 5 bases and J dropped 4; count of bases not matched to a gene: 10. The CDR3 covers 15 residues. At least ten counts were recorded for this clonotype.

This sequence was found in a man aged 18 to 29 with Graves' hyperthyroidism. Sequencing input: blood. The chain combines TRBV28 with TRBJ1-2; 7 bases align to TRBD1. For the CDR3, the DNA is TGTGCCAGCAGTCCACCGGGACAGCAAGGCTATGGCTACACCTTC. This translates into CASSPPGQQGYGYTF.